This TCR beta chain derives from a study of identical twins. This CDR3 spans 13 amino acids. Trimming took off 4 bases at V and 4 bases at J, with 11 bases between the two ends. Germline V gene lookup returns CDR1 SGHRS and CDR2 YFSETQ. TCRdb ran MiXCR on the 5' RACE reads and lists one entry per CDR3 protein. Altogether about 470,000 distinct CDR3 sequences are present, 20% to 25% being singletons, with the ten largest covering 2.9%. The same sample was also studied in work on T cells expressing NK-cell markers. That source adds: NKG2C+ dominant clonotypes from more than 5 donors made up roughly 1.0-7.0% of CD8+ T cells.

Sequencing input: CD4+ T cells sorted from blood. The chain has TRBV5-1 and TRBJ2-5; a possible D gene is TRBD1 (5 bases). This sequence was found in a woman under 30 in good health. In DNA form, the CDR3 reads TGCGCCAGCAGCGAGCAGGGTTTAGAGACCCAGTACTTC. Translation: CASSEQGLETQYF. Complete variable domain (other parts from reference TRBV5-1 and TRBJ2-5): KAGVTQTPRYLIKTRGQQVTLSCSPISGHRSVSWYQQTPGQGLQFLFEYFSETQRNKGNFPGRFSGRQFSNSRSEMNVSTLELGDSALYLCASSEQGLETQYFGPGTRLLVL.